Sequencing of this T cell receptor (beta chain) was carried out in a study of blood T cell repertoires in COVID-19. Study information: Spain, Italy and the United States supplied samples that represented acute and convalescent COVID-19. T cells, B-cell-depleted T cells, or PBMCs supplied cDNA or gDNA.

The length of the CDR3 is 12 residues. The germline V and J ends were trimmed by 3 bases and 4 bases, with 9 bases remaining between them. CDR1 is DFQATT, CDR2 SNEGSKA, per germline (reference sequence). Per the authors' pipeline: The authors estimated nucleated cell counts from reference gene primer amplification. Generated by immunoSEQ multiplex PCR, the TCRdb table keeps only in-frame clones and is missing some. V and J calls plus clone size are reproduced from that table; the DNA served to infer D and trimming. In the table there are over 200,000 clones, 88% of which are singletons. The count of this clone is one.

The material sequenced was peripheral blood. This receptor was obtained from a man aged 55 to 69 who had recovered from COVID-19. V is TRBV20-1 and J is TRBJ1-1; weak D call: TRBD1 (6 bases). CDR3 region: CSASHRATEAFF. DNA of the CDR3: TGCAGTGCTAGTCACAGGGCCACTGAAGCTTTCTTT.